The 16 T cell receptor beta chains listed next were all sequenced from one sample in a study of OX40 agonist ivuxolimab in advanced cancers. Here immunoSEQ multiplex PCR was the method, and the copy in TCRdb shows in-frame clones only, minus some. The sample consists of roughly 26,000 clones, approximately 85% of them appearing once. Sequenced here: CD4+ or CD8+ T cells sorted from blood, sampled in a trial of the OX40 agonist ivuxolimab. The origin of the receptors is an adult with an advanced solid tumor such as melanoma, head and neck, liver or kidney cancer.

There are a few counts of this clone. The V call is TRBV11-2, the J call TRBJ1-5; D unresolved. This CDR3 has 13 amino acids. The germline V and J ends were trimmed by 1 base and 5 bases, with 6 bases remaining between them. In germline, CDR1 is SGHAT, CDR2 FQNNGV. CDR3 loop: CASSLGRYQPQHF. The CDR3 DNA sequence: TGTGCCAGCAGCTTAGGGCGCTATCAGCCCCAGCATTTT.

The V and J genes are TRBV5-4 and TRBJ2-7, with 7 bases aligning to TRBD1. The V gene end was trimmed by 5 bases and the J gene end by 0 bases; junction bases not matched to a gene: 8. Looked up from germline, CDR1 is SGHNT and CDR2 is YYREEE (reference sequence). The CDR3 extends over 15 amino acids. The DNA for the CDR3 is TGTGCCAGCAGTCACACTGACAGGGTCTCCTACGAGCAGTACTTC. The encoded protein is CASSHTDRVSYEQYF.

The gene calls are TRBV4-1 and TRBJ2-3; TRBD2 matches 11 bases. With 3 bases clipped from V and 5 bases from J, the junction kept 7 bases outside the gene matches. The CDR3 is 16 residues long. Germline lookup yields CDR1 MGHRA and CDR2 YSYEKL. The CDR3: CASSQVLAGDEDTQYF. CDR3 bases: TGCGCCAGCAGCCAGGTACTAGCGGGAGATGAAGATACGCAGTATTTT.

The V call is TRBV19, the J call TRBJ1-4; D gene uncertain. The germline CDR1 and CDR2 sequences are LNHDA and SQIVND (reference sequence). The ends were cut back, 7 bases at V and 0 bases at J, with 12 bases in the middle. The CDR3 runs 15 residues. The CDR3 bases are TGTGCCAGTACTCCCGGCCCAGCAACTAATGAAAAACTGTTTTTT. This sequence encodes CASTPGPATNEKLFF.

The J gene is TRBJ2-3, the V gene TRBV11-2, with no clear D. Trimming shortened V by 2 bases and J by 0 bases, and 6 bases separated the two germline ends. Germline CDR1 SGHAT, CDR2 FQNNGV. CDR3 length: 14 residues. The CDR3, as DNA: TGTGCCAGCAGCTTATCCGCTAGCACAGATACGCAGTATTTT. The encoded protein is CASSLSASTDTQYF.

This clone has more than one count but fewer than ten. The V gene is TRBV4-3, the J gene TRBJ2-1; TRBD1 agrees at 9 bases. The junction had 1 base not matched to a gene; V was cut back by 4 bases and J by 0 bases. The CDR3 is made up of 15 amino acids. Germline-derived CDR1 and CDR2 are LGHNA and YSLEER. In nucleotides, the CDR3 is TGCGCCAGCAGCCCGACAGGGGGCTCCTACAATGAGCAGTTCTTC. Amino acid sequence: CASSPTGGSYNEQFF.

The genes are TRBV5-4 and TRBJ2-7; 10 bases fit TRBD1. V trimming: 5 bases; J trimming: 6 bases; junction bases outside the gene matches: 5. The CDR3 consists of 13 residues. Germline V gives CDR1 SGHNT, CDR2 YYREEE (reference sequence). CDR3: CASRATGGLEQYF. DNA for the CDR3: TGTGCCAGCAGGGCGACAGGGGGCCTCGAGCAGTACTTC.

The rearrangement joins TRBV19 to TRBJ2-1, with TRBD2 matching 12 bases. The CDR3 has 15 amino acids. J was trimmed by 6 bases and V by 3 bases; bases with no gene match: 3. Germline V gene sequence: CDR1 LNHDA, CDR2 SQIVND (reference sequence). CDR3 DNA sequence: TGTGCCAGTAGTATCCTAGCGGGGGGGCCCAATGAGCAGTTCTTC. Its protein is CASSILAGGPNEQFF.

CDR3 in DNA: TGTGCCAGCAGCGTGGACAGGGGAAGGGGCTACACCTTC. Amino acids: CASSVDRGRGYTF. The chain has TRBV5-6 and TRBJ1-2; 9 bases are shared with TRBD1. Germline assignment: CDR1 SGHDT and CDR2 YYEEEE. This CDR3 contains 13 residues. V was clipped by 4 bases and J by 8 bases; unmatched bases: 6.

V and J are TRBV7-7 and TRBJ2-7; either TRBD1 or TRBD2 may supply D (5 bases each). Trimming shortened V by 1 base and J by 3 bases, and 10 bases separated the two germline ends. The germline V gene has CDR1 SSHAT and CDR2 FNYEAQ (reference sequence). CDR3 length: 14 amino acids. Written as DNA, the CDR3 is TGTGCCAGCAGCTTAGGGCAGGGAGACTACGAGCAGTACTTC. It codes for CASSLGQGDYEQYF.

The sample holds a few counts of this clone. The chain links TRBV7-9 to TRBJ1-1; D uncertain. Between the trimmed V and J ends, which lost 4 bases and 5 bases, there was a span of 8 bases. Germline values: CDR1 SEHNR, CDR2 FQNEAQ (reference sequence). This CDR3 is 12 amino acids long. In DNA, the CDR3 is TGTGCCAGCAGCTATAAGAAGACTGAAGCTTTCTTT. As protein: CASSYKKTEAFF.

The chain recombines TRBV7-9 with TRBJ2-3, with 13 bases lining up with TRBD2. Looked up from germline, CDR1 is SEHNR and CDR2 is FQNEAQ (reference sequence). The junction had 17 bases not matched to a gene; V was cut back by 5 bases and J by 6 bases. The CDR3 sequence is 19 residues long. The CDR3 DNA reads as TGTGCCAGCAGCCTCCTATCCGGGACTAGCGGGATTGTAGCTGATACGCAGTATTTT. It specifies CASSLLSGTSGIVADTQYF.

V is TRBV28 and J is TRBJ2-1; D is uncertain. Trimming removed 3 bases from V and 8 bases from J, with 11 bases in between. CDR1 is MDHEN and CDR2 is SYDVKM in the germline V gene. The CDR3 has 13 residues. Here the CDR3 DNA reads TGTGCCAGCAGTTTTTCCTTCCGCGATGAGCAGTTCTTC. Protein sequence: CASSFSFRDEQFF. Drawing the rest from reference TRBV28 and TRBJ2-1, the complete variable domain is DVKVTQSSRYLVKRTGEKVFLECVQDMDHENMFWYRQDPGLGLRLIYFSYDVKMKEKGDIPEGYSVSREKKERFSLILESASTNQTSMYLCASSFSFRDEQFFGPGTRLTVL.

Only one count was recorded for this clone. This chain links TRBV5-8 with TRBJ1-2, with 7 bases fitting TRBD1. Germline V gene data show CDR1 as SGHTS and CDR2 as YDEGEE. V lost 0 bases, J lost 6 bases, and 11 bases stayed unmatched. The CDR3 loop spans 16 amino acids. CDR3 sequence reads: CASSLGGDDRVDGYTF. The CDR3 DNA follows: TGTGCCAGCAGCTTGGGGGGGGATGACAGGGTCGATGGCTACACCTTC.

The CDR3 region is CASSLGTLNTEAFF. The CDR3 region has the DNA TGTGCCAGCAGTCTAGGGACATTGAACACTGAAGCTTTCTTT. V usage is TRBV27 and J usage is TRBJ1-1; a weak D match, TRBD1 (6 bases). The germline V gene has CDR1 MNHEY and CDR2 SMNVEV (reference sequence). This CDR3 has 14 residues. V shed 5 bases and J shed 0 bases, with 10 bases lying between them.

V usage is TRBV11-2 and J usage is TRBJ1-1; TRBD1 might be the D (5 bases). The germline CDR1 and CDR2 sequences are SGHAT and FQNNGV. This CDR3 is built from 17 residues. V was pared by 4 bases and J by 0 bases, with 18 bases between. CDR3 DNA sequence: TGTGCCAGCAGCTCTAGGGGCAGGGTCTTGATGAACACTGAAGCTTTCTTT. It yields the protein CASSSRGRVLMNTEAFF.